In this sample, the clone carrying this T cell receptor (beta chain) turned up once. Clones were sequenced by immunoSEQ multiplex PCR, and TCRdb holds only the in-frame ones, with some missing. This table holds some 80,000 clones, roughly 90% found once. Per the germline V gene, CDR1 is SEHNR and CDR2 is FQNEAQ (reference sequence). This CDR3 is built from 15 residues. V shed 4 bases and J 5 bases; nucleotides not matched to a gene: 6. This specimen belongs to a study of blood T cell repertoires in COVID-19. The overall study: The study drew acute and convalescent COVID-19 samples from the United States, Italy and Spain.

This chain connects TRBV7-9 to TRBJ2-3; the match to TRBD1 covers 10 bases. The source of this sequence is a human donor in a cohort sampled during active COVID-19. The sample was peripheral blood. CDR3 nucleotide sequence: TGTGCCAGCAGCTACGGGACAGGGGATATAGATACGCAGTATTTT. Translating gives CASSYGTGDIDTQYF. Together with reference TRBV7-9 and TRBJ2-3, the CDR3 gives the full variable domain: DTGVSQNPRHKITKRGQNVTFRCDPISEHNRLYWYRQTLGQGPEFLTYFQNEAQLEKSRLLSDRFSAERPKGSFSTLEIQRTEQGDSAMYLCASSYGTGDIDTQYFGPGTRLTVL.